This passage covers 20 T cell receptor beta chains from one sample sequenced in a study of blood T cell repertoires in COVID-19. Sequencing used immunoSEQ multiplex PCR; TCRdb keeps in-frame clones, though not all of them. The table has some 330,000 clones, roughly 86% seen once. Sequencing was performed on peripheral blood. These receptors came from a woman aged 25 to 39 with COVID-19, enrolled during active disease.

CDR3 amino acids: CASSVGQGTPEAFF. CDR3 coding DNA: TGTGCCAGCAGCGTCGGACAGGGGACCCCTGAAGCTTTCTTT. J is TRBJ1-1 and V is TRBV9; 9 bases fit TRBD1. Germline CDR1 SGDLS, CDR2 YYNGEE. V lost 2 bases to trimming and J lost 6 bases; unmatched junction nucleotides: 5. The CDR3 extends over 14 amino acids.

V usage is TRBV7-9 and J usage is TRBJ2-1; 9 bases fit TRBD2. Germline V lookup: CDR1 SEHNR, CDR2 FQNEAQ (reference sequence). With 5 bases clipped from V and 5 bases from J, the junction kept 7 bases outside the gene matches. CDR3 length equals 15 residues. The CDR3 DNA follows: TGTGCCAGCAGCAACAAGCGGGGGGCACACAATGAGCAGTTCTTC. It specifies CASSNKRGAHNEQFF.

This chain links TRBV19 with TRBJ1-4, with D uncertain. The CDR3 covers 12 residues. Germline-derived CDR1 and CDR2 are LNHDA and SQIVND (reference sequence). V was trimmed by 5 bases and J by 8 bases, leaving 9 bases between them. The CDR3 spells CASSSGGEKLFF. CDR3 DNA sequence: TGTGCCAGTAGTTCGGGTGGGGAAAAACTGTTTTTT. The full variable domain, completed using reference TRBV19 and TRBJ1-4, is DGGITQSPKYLFRKEGQNVTLSCEQNLNHDAMYWYRQDPGQGLRLIYYSQIVNDFQKGDIAEGYSVSREKKESFPLTVTSAQKNPTAFYLCASSSGGEKLFFGSGTQLSVL.

This CDR3 reads CASSYVQGGNQPQHF. CDR3 DNA: TGTGCCAGCAGTTATGTCCAGGGCGGTAATCAGCCCCAGCATTTT. The rearrangement joins TRBV2 to TRBJ1-5, with a tentative D call TRBD1 (5 bases). V shed 5 bases and J shed 4 bases, with 15 bases lying between them. The CDR3 runs 15 residues. Germline V gene data show CDR1 as SNHLY and CDR2 as FYNNEI.

The chain recombines TRBV5-1 with TRBJ1-1; 8 bases are shared with TRBD1. The CDR3 length is 15 residues. Germline lookup yields CDR1 SGHRS and CDR2 YFSETQ. With V trimmed by 4 bases and J by 0 bases, 5 bases remained unmatched. The CDR3 is CASSPRQGMNTEAFF. The CDR3 coding sequence is TGCGCCAGCAGCCCGCGACAGGGGATGAACACTGAAGCTTTCTTT.

This chain links TRBV27 with TRBJ2-2, with TRBD2 matching over 9 bases. Per the germline V gene, CDR1 is MNHEY and CDR2 is SMNVEV (reference sequence). The CDR3 loop spans 15 amino acids. With 5 bases clipped from V and 6 bases from J, the junction kept 7 bases outside the gene matches. The CDR3 loop reads CASSVAGALPGELFF. The CDR3 nucleotides read TGTGCCAGCAGTGTAGCGGGGGCCCTCCCCGGGGAGCTGTTTTTT.

This chain uses TRBV2 with TRBJ2-4; 12 nucleotides line up with TRBD2. Trimming at V came to 6 bases and at J to 2 bases, leaving 5 bases not matched to a gene. The CDR3 sequence is 16 residues long. Looked up from germline, CDR1 is SNHLY and CDR2 is FYNNEI. DNA for the CDR3: TGTGCCAGCAGGCCACTAGCGGGGGGCCCCAAAAACATTCAGTACTTC. Translation gives CASRPLAGGPKNIQYF.

The V gene is TRBV15, the J gene TRBJ1-5, with 7 bases that match TRBD1. Per germline, CDR1 LNHNV and CDR2 YYDKDF (reference sequence). V was pared by 8 bases and J by 6 bases, with 10 bases of the junction left unmatched. The CDR3 runs to 14 residues. CDR3 DNA: TGTGCCACCTCCACAGGGGCCCCTCTTCAGCCCCAGCATTTT. Translation: CATSTGAPLQPQHF.

As to this clone: Other DNA sequences in this sample translate to the same CDR3. CDR3 sequence: CASSPSGNQPQHF. Written as DNA, the CDR3 is TGTGCCAGCTCACCAAGCGGGAATCAGCCCCAGCATTTT. The chain employs TRBV18 and TRBJ1-5; unclear D gene. The germline CDR1 and CDR2 sequences are KGHSH and LQKENI. This CDR3 is 13 amino acids long. The V gene lost 2 bases and the J gene lost 4 bases, with 6 bases spanning the gap.

The V gene is TRBV11-2, the J gene TRBJ1-2, with 7 bases matching TRBD1. The V segment lost 4 bases and the J segment 3 bases; nucleotides outside the gene matches: 8. The germline CDR1 and CDR2 sequences are SGHAT and FQNNGV. This CDR3 is built from 15 residues. The CDR3 region has the DNA TGTGCCAGCAGCTACATACAGGGGAGAGACTATGGCTACACCTTC. This codes for CASSYIQGRDYGYTF.

This chain links TRBV5-1 with TRBJ2-5, with a tentative D call TRBD1 (5 bases). The CDR3 runs to 14 residues. Trimming left V 4 bases short and J 4 bases short, with 14 bases between. Per germline, CDR1 SGHRS and CDR2 YFSETQ. The CDR3 protein is CASSLQPGPETQYF. CDR3 DNA: TGCGCCAGCAGCCTGCAACCAGGGCCAGAGACCCAGTACTTC.

The chain carries TRBV7-3 and TRBJ1-6; 7 bases line up with TRBD1. The CDR3 loop spans 14 amino acids. The germline V gene encodes CDR1 SGHTA and CDR2 FQGTGA. With 1 base clipped from V and 9 bases from J, the junction kept 3 bases outside the gene matches. CDR3 loop: CASSLRGGGSPLHF. The CDR3 bases are TGTGCCAGCAGCTTAAGAGGGGGCGGTTCACCCCTCCACTTT.

The J gene is TRBJ2-7, the V gene TRBV11-2; no definite D call. The CDR3 has 14 residues. Germline V gene sequence: CDR1 SGHAT, CDR2 FQNNGV. Trimming removed 0 bases at V and 4 bases at J, with 10 bases between. The CDR3 DNA follows: TGTGCCAGCAGCTTAGATCATGGAGCATACGAGCAGTACTTC. As protein: CASSLDHGAYEQYF.

There are a few counts of this clone. This chain joins TRBV29-1 and TRBJ1-1; possible D gene TRBD1, 6 bases. V was trimmed by 4 bases and J by 2 bases, leaving 11 bases between them. Per the germline V gene, CDR1 is SQVTM and CDR2 is ANQGSEA. The CDR3 length is 13 residues. The CDR3 is CSVGGHLNTEAFF. CDR3 bases: TGCAGCGTTGGGGGGCACCTAAACACTGAAGCTTTCTTT.

This clone has a single count. This chain connects TRBV7-2 to TRBJ2-3; the D is unclear. The CDR3 is made up of 11 amino acids. V lost 4 bases and J lost 3, with 2 bases in between. The germline CDR1 and CDR2 sequences are SGHTA and FQGNSA. The CDR3 nucleotides read TGTGCCAGCAGCTCTACAGATACGCAGTATTTT. Its protein is CASSSTDTQYF.

This chain uses TRBV5-1 with TRBJ1-2, with D possibly TRBD1 on 6 matching bases. Germline V lookup: CDR1 SGHRS, CDR2 YFSETQ. V was trimmed by 4 bases and J by 8 bases, leaving 12 bases between them. This CDR3 has 12 amino acids. For the CDR3, the DNA is TGCGCCAGCAGCATCGGGGGGCGCGGCTACACCTTC. This encodes CASSIGGRGYTF.

V usage is TRBV7-8 and J usage is TRBJ2-1; D remains ambiguous. V was cut by 4 bases and J by 7 bases, with 17 bases left in between. Germline values: CDR1 SGHVS, CDR2 FQNEAQ. This CDR3 region has 15 residues. CDR3 loop: CASSSLVASLNEQFF. CDR3 sequence (DNA): TGTGCCAGCAGCTCTCTGGTGGCTTCTCTGAATGAGCAGTTCTTC.

V is TRBV3-1 (or the pseudogene TRBV3-2) and J is TRBJ1-6, with TRBD1 matching 9 bases. The CDR3 covers 16 residues. The ends lost 4 bases at V and 8 bases at J; junction bases unmatched: 9. CDR1 and CDR2 (germline): LGHDT, YNNKEL (reference sequence). CDR3 in amino acids: CASSRDRASVDSPLHF. DNA for the CDR3: TGTGCCAGCAGCCGGGACAGGGCCTCGGTTGATTCACCCCTCCACTTT.

This rearrangement joins TRBV7-2 to TRBJ1-2; D is perhaps TRBD1 (5 bases). From germline, CDR1 is SGHTA and CDR2 FQGNSA. CDR3 size: 15 residues. V lost 2 bases and J 4 bases, leaving 14 bases between the germline ends. The CDR3 DNA follows: TGTGCCAGCAGCTTATCCCAGGCGGGGGGCTATGGCTACACCTTC. It specifies CASSLSQAGGYGYTF.

The chain employs TRBV5-5 and TRBJ2-3; D is perhaps TRBD1 (5 bases). The length of the CDR3 is 15 residues. Between the trimmed V and J ends, which lost 6 bases and 0 bases, there was a span of 14 bases. CDR1 SGHKS and CDR2 YYEKEE come from the germline V gene (reference sequence). The CDR3 sequence is CASTTGDDSTDTQYF. In DNA, the CDR3 is TGTGCCAGCACAACAGGCGATGATAGCACAGATACGCAGTATTTT.